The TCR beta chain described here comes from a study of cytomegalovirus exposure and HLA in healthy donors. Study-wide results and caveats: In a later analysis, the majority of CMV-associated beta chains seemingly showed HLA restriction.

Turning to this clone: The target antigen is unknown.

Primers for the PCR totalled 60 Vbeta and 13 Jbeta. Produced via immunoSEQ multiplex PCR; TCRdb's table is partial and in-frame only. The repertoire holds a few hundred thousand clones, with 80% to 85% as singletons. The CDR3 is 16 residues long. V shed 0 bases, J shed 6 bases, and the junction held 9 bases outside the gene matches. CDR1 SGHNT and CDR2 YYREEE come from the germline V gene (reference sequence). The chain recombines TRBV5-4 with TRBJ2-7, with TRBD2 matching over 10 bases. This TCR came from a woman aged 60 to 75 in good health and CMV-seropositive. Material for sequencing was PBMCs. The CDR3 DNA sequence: TGTGCCAGCAGCTTGGCCGTGCTAGCGGGAGAGGTCGAGCAGTACTTC. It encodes CASSLAVLAGEVEQYF.